This T cell receptor beta chain was obtained from a study of radiotherapy plus CTLA-4 blockade in lung cancer. The protocol was immunoSEQ multiplex PCR, while the TCRdb copy is restricted to in-frame clones and leaves out a portion. The table has about 87,000 clones, roughly 86% seen once. The J segment lost 5 bases and the V segment lost 5 bases, leaving 10 bases of the junction unmatched. Germline V CDR1 and CDR2: SGHTA, FQGNSA. The CDR3 spans 15 residues. The TCR comes from a human donor with non-small cell lung cancer that progressed on radiotherapy plus ipilimumab. This chain connects TRBV7-2 to TRBJ2-5; 8 positions match TRBD2. The input for sequencing was peripheral blood, taken from a patient treated with radiotherapy plus ipilimumab. CDR3 region: CASSLLPGGGETQYF. Written as DNA, the CDR3 is TGTGCCAGCAGCCTCCTCCCGGGAGGGGGGGAGACCCAGTACTTC.